Reported below is one T cell receptor (beta chain). The antigen is unknown. Germline assignment: CDR1 SGHKS and CDR2 YYEKEE (reference sequence). The CDR3 sequence is 15 residues long. Following a re-call of the 5' RACE reads, TCRdb has one entry per CDR3 protein and lacks DNA. The sample totals about 380,000 distinct CDR3 sequences. This sample was included in a study of T cells expressing NK-cell markers. Study-wide results and caveats: These same clonotypes (in several donors) also led the CD3+CD56-NKG2C+ fraction.

The sample comprised blood T cells: a sorted CD56 or NKG2C T cell subset, CD4+ or CD8+ T cells, or bulk PBMC T cells (not recorded which). The source of this sequence is a man aged 18 to 69 in good health. The chain joins TRBV5-5 to TRBJ2-3; TCRdb returns TRBD2, unconfirmable since there is no DNA. CDR3 sequence: CASSLVPSGRDTQYF.